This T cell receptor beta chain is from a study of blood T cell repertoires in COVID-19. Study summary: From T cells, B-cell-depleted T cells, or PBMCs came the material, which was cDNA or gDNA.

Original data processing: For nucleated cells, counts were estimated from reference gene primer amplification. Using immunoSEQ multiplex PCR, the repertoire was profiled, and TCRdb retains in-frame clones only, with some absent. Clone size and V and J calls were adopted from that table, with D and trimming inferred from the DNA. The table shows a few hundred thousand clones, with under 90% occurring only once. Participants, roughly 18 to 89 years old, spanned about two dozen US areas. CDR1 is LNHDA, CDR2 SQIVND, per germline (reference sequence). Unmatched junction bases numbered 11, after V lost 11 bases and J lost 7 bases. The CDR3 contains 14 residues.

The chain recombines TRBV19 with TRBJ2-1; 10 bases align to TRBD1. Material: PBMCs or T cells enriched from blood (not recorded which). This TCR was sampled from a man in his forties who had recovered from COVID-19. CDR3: CASSPRQGANEQFF. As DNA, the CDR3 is TGTGCCTCAAGTCCCCGACAGGGGGCGAATGAGCAGTTCTTC.